The 23 T cell receptor beta chains below come from one sample, sequenced in a study of T cell repertoires in cytomegalovirus infection. TCRdb passed the reads through MiXCR, listing each CDR3 protein once. The table includes 150,000 or so distinct CDR3 sequences, around 20% detected once. Sequences were obtained from PBMCs. These receptors originate from a human donor in good health (CMV status not recorded). Some clones in this sample may be carry-over from other donors' samples.

This clonotype has more than one count but fewer than ten. The chain has TRBV12-3 or TRBV12-4 and TRBJ2-2; TRBD2 matches 8 bases. The junction had 6 bases not matched to a gene; V was cut back by 9 bases and J by 3 bases. CDR3 length: 14 amino acids. This chain's CDR3 is CASKGLADTGELFF. Written as DNA, the CDR3 is TGTGCCAGTAAAGGACTAGCCGACACCGGGGAGCTGTTTTTT.

V is TRBV5-6 and J is TRBJ2-7, with TRBD2 matching 7 bases. CDR3 length: 16 residues. Germline CDR1 reads SGHDT; CDR2 reads YYEEEE. After removal of 4 bases from V and 5 bases from J, the junction contained 15 bases not matched to a gene. CDR3 coding DNA: TGTGCCAGCAGCCTACGTCCAGCGGGAACTCGGAACGAGCAGTACTTC. Amino acids: CASSLRPAGTRNEQYF.

The rearrangement uses TRBV2 and TRBJ2-3, with 15 nucleotides matching TRBD2. V lost 6 bases and J lost 3; bases outside the gene matches: 10. The germline V gene has CDR1 SNHLY and CDR2 FYNNEI. The length of the CDR3 is 18 residues. The CDR3 DNA reads as TGTGCCAGCAGAGGAATTCGGACTAGCGGGGGGGCGACAGATACGCAGTATTTT. Its protein is CASRGIRTSGGATDTQYF. Filled out from reference TRBV2 and TRBJ2-3, the complete variable domain reads EPEVTQTPSHQVTQMGQEVILRCVPISNHLYFYWYRQILGQKVEFLVSFYNNEISEKSEIFDDQFSVERPDGSNFTLKIRSTKLEDSAMYFCASRGIRTSGGATDTQYFGPGTRLTVL.

The chain uses TRBV7-9 and TRBJ2-7; TRBD1 matches at 9 bases. Germline-derived CDR1 and CDR2 are SEHNR and FQNEAQ (reference sequence). The length of the CDR3 is 14 residues. J was trimmed by 6 bases and V by 5 bases; bases with no gene match: 8. The DNA for the CDR3 is TGTGCCAGCAGCAGGGGGACAGGGCTAAGCGAGCAGTACTTC. Translated: CASSRGTGLSEQYF.

The genes are TRBV28 and TRBJ1-2; 7 bases are a match to TRBD1. V lost 2 bases, J lost 14 bases, and 2 bases stayed unmatched. Per the germline V gene, CDR1 is MDHEN and CDR2 is SYDVKM. This CDR3 has 10 residues. Written as DNA, the CDR3 is TGTGCCAGCAGTTTAGCAGGGGGGACCTTC. The encoded protein is CASSLAGGTF.

The chain joins TRBV3-1 to TRBJ2-5, with TRBD2 identical over 9 bases. The trim removed 1 base at V and 5 bases at J, leaving 8 bases unmatched. The CDR3 length is 16 residues. The germline V gene encodes CDR1 LGHDT and CDR2 YNNKEL (reference sequence). The CDR3 region is CASSQVVLAGKETQYF. The CDR3 region has the DNA TGTGCCAGCAGCCAAGTTGTCCTAGCGGGAAAGGAGACCCAGTACTTC.

In this sample, this clonotype turned up a few times. This sequence joins TRBV19 and TRBJ2-2; the D gene is possibly TRBD2 (5 bases). Trimming cost V 2 bases and J 5 bases, with 6 bases left between them. CDR3 size: 13 residues. Germline V gene lookup returns CDR1 LNHDA and CDR2 SQIVND (reference sequence). CDR3 sequence: CASSILATGELFF. CDR3 bases: TGTGCCAGTAGTATACTAGCAACCGGGGAGCTGTTTTTT.

There are a few counts of this clonotype. This sequence joins TRBV7-9 and TRBJ1-3, with D perhaps TRBD1 (5 bases). Germline V gene lookup returns CDR1 SEHNR and CDR2 FQNEAQ (reference sequence). V shed 0 bases and J shed 4 bases, with 10 bases lying between them. The CDR3 extends over 15 amino acids. The CDR3 reads CASSLAQGSGNTIYF. CDR3 coding DNA: TGTGCCAGCAGCTTAGCCCAGGGTTCCGGAAACACCATATATTTT.

The J gene is TRBJ2-7, the V gene TRBV19, with D possibly TRBD2 on 5 matching bases. This CDR3 has 11 residues. From germline, CDR1 is LNHDA and CDR2 SQIVND (reference sequence). Trimming cost V 10 bases and J 6 bases, with 13 bases left between them. CDR3 in amino acids: CATRGLGEQYF. Here the CDR3 DNA reads TGTGCCACCCGGGGATTGGGCGAGCAGTACTTC.

This clonotype was counted between two and nine times. V and J are TRBV7-9 and TRBJ1-1, with D perhaps matching TRBD1 (6 bases). Trimming took 2 bases from V and 5 from J, leaving 9 bases between them. CDR3 length: 13 residues. Germline lookup yields CDR1 SEHNR and CDR2 FQNEAQ (reference sequence). The CDR3 here is CASSLIGGTEAFF. The CDR3 nucleotides are TGTGCCAGCAGCTTAATAGGGGGGACTGAAGCTTTCTTT.

The V and J genes are TRBV7-8 and TRBJ1-3, with D unclear. Trimming removed 2 bases from V and 0 bases from J, with 8 bases in between. CDR3 length: 15 amino acids. Germline CDR1 reads SGHVS; CDR2 reads FQNEAQ. This CDR3 reads CASSLNPSSGNTIYF. CDR3 bases: TGTGCCAGCAGCTTAAACCCTTCCTCTGGAAACACCATATATTTT.

This clonotype was counted between two and nine times. The chain joins TRBV20-1 to TRBJ2-1; D might be TRBD2 (5 bases). The CDR3 runs 12 residues. The V end was cut by 2 bases, the J end by 10 bases, with 12 bases between. Germline V gene lookup returns CDR1 DFQATT and CDR2 SNEGSKA (reference sequence). CDR3 residues: CSARPGLGEQFF. CDR3 nucleotide sequence: TGCAGTGCTAGACCAGGACTCGGAGAGCAGTTCTTC.

The J gene is TRBJ2-3, the V gene TRBV20-1, with D possibly TRBD2 on 5 matching bases. V was shortened by 3 bases and J by 0 bases, with 7 bases between the two germline ends. This CDR3 comprises 13 residues. Germline V gives CDR1 DFQATT, CDR2 SNEGSKA (reference sequence). The chain's CDR3 is CSASGGSTDTQYF. In DNA, the CDR3 is TGCAGTGCTAGCGGAGGAAGCACAGATACGCAGTATTTT.

This clonotype was seen more than once but under ten times. The DNA for the CDR3 is TGCAGCGTTGAAGATCGGGGACGCGAGCAGTACTTC. Its protein is CSVEDRGREQYF. The chain employs TRBV29-1 and TRBJ2-7; either TRBD1 or TRBD2 may fit D (5 bases each). The CDR3 contains 12 residues. The germline gives CDR1 SQVTM, CDR2 ANQGSEA. Trimming left V 0 bases short and J 6 bases short, with 9 bases between.

This clonotype was found many times. The chain is built from TRBV7-9 and TRBJ2-3; either TRBD1 or TRBD2 may supply D (5 bases each). CDR3 length: 15 residues. Germline V gene lookup returns CDR1 SEHNR and CDR2 FQNEAQ (reference sequence). Trimming left V 3 bases short and J 0 bases short, with 10 bases between. CDR3: CASSLGDSSTDTQYF. Here the CDR3 DNA reads TGTGCCAGCAGCTTGGGGGATAGTAGCACAGATACGCAGTATTTT.

This clonotype was counted at least ten times. DNA of the CDR3: TGTGCCAGCAGTTACAGAGATGAAGCTTTCTTT. It translates to CASSYRDEAFF. V usage is TRBV6-2 or TRBV6-3 and J usage is TRBJ1-1; no reliable D call. The CDR3 is 11 amino acids. Trimming pared 2 bases from V and 7 bases from J, leaving 5 bases between. Per germline, CDR1 MNHEY and CDR2 SVGEGT.

The chain joins TRBV12-3 or TRBV12-4 to TRBJ2-4; 8 bases fit TRBD1. There are 13 residues in the CDR3. V lost 6 bases and J lost 8; bases outside the gene matches: 6. CDR3 sequence reads: CASSRTGKDIQYF. DNA of the CDR3: TGTGCCAGCAGCCGGACAGGGAAAGACATTCAGTACTTC.

The chain carries TRBV29-1 and TRBJ1-1; D not certain. Germline values: CDR1 SQVTM, CDR2 ANQGSEA. V lost 3 bases, J lost 7 bases, and 9 bases lay in between. The CDR3 runs 11 residues. In DNA, the CDR3 is TGCAGCGTTGACTCGGCCCGTGAAGCTTTCTTT. Translating it yields CSVDSAREAFF.

The table lists this clonotype with a few counts. J is TRBJ2-4 and V is TRBV7-9; a possible D gene is TRBD2 (5 bases). Germline V gene lookup returns CDR1 SEHNR and CDR2 FQNEAQ (reference sequence). V was pared by 4 bases and J by 6 bases, with 10 bases between. The CDR3 runs to 13 residues. The CDR3 sequence: CASSSDSRNIQYF. The CDR3 region has the DNA TGTGCCAGCAGCTCGGACTCAAGAAACATTCAGTACTTC. Together with reference TRBV7-9 and TRBJ2-4, the CDR3 gives the full variable domain: DTGVSQNPRHKITKRGQNVTFRCDPISEHNRLYWYRQTLGQGPEFLTYFQNEAQLEKSRLLSDRFSAERPKGSFSTLEIQRTEQGDSAMYLCASSSDSRNIQYFGAGTRLSVL.

The table lists this clonotype with a few counts. The chain is built from TRBV5-1 and TRBJ1-2; 7 bases map to TRBD1. V was pared by 0 bases and J by 4 bases, with 6 bases of the junction left unmatched. CDR1 and CDR2 (germline): SGHRS, YFSETQ. The CDR3 is 15 amino acids. As DNA, the CDR3 is TGCGCCAGCAGCTTGGGCCAGGGGGTGTCCTATGGCTACACCTTC. Amino acid sequence: CASSLGQGVSYGYTF.

This clonotype was seen at least ten times. The chain uses TRBV7-8 and TRBJ2-6; TRBD1 aligns across 9 bases. This CDR3 is built from 16 residues. In germline, CDR1 is SGHVS, CDR2 FQNEAQ. V trimming: 2 bases; J trimming: 2 bases; junction bases outside the gene matches: 1. In DNA, the CDR3 is TGTGCCAGCAGCTTAACAGGGGGCACTGGGGCCAACGTCCTGACTTTC. Translation gives CASSLTGGTGANVLTF.

The chain combines TRBV20-1 with TRBJ2-7, with 8 bases that match TRBD2. Germline assignment: CDR1 DFQATT and CDR2 SNEGSKA (reference sequence). CDR3 length: 14 residues. The V segment lost 1 base and the J segment 1 base; nucleotides outside the gene matches: 3. CDR3: CSARVPSGSYEQYF. In nucleotides, the CDR3 is TGCAGTGCTAGAGTACCTAGCGGGTCCTACGAGCAGTACTTC.

The chain employs TRBV28 and TRBJ1-5; TRBD1 might be the D (5 bases). Germline CDR1 reads MDHEN; CDR2 reads SYDVKM. There are 14 residues in the CDR3. Between the trimmed V and J ends, which lost 5 bases and 2 bases, there was a span of 10 bases. The CDR3 is CASSAPGGNQPQHF. The CDR3 region has the DNA TGTGCCAGCAGTGCCCCGGGGGGCAATCAGCCCCAGCATTTT. The entire variable domain, with the rest obtained from reference TRBV28 and TRBJ1-5, is as follows: DVKVTQSSRYLVKRTGEKVFLECVQDMDHENMFWYRQDPGLGLRLIYFSYDVKMKEKGDIPEGYSVSREKKERFSLILESASTNQTSMYLCASSAPGGNQPQHFGDGTRLSIL.